This T cell receptor (beta chain) was captured in a study of long-term antiretroviral therapy in people with HIV. Version v3.0 of the immunoSEQ assay ran at survey level. Produced via immunoSEQ multiplex PCR; TCRdb's table is partial and in-frame only. The table lists 20,000 to 25,000 clones, 81% of them singletons. J was trimmed by 3 bases and V by 2 bases; bases with no gene match: 3. Germline CDR1 reads LGHNA; CDR2 reads YNFKEQ. The CDR3 has 15 amino acids. There are a few counts of this clone. The sequenced sample was unsorted PBMCs, obtained 1.5 years after starting antiretroviral therapy. V usage is TRBV4-2 and J usage is TRBJ1-4, with 7 bases matching TRBD1. The clonotype originates from a man younger than 40 with HIV. CDR3 in amino acids: CASSQPDRSNEKLFF. The DNA of the CDR3 is TGTGCCAGCAGCCAACCGGACAGGTCTAATGAAAAACTGTTTTTT.